The clone carrying this T cell receptor (beta chain) was found many times. The antigen remains undetermined. The record originates from a study of T cells in Graves' hyperthyroidism and ophthalmopathy. RNA transcripts gave rise to amplified TCR beta CDR3 regions. Initially, a first-round RT-PCR of the TCR CDR3 employed the HTBI primer set. A single record per CDR3 protein comes from TCRdb applying MiXCR to the multiplex PCR reads. Of some 510,000 distinct CDR3 sequences in the sample, less than 25% were seen once. General observations from the study: Model-based prediction identified ophthalmopathy a median around seven months prior to its onset. Ophthalmopathy was separated from stable hyperthyroidism by a 13 V-J model. The blood repertoire included most of the expanded thyroid clonotypes above 0.001.

An absence of ophthalmopathy progression within 18 months meant stable Graves' hyperthyroidism. Sequenced: blood. This receptor was identified in a man aged 18 to 30 with Graves' hyperthyroidism.

CDR3 amino acids: CASSLSRDRPYEQYF. The CDR3 nucleotides are TGTGCCAGCAGTTTATCCCGGGACAGACCCTACGAGCAGTACTTC. The rearrangement links TRBV27 to TRBJ2-7, with 7 bases lining up with TRBD1. CDR1 MNHEY and CDR2 SMNVEV come from the germline V gene (reference sequence). The trim removed 0 bases at V and 2 bases at J, leaving 4 bases unmatched. This CDR3 has 15 residues.